The 24 T cell receptor beta chains listed next were all sequenced from one sample in a study of Ad26.COV2.S vaccination and SARS-CoV-2 variants. Sequenced by immunoSEQ multiplex PCR; TCRdb stores in-frame clones only, minus some. This table has some 520,000 clones, around 88% appearing once. Treatment meaning: some 19 received Ad26.COV2.S at low or high dose, single or two shots; several received placebo; per-sample allocation not given. Sampling occurred on day 63 after the first vaccine or placebo injection. Sample: peripheral blood, taken in a trial of Ad26.COV2.S vaccine versus placebo. These receptors all stem from a person between 18 and 60 years old who received the Ad26.COV2.S COVID-19 vaccine or a placebo.

This chain connects TRBV29-1 to TRBJ1-1; 10 positions match TRBD1. Germline V gives CDR1 SQVTM, CDR2 ANQGSEA. CDR3 length: 12 amino acids. The V segment lost 8 bases and the J segment 7 bases; nucleotides outside the gene matches: 7. CDR3 region: CSHKTGGSEAFF. The CDR3 region has the DNA TGCAGCCATAAGACAGGGGGCAGTGAAGCTTTCTTT.

Regarding this clone: The germline gene is not matched at one end of the junction; a read error may be the cause. The V gene is TRBV19, the J gene TRBJ2-7; 16 positions match TRBD2. CDR1 and CDR2 (germline): LNHDA, SQIVND (reference sequence). There are 16 residues in the CDR3. The CDR3 DNA reads TGTGCCAGTACGGGACTAGCGGGAGGGCCCTCCCACGAGCAGTACTTC. Protein product: CASTGLAGGPSHEQYF.

The V call is TRBV19, the J call TRBJ1-1, with a possible D match to TRBD1 (6 bases). V was cut by 7 bases and J by 1 base, with 13 bases left in between. CDR1 is LNHDA, CDR2 SQIVND, per germline (reference sequence). This CDR3 region has 14 residues. Written as DNA, the CDR3 is TGTGCCAGTACCACGGGACAAAGGAACACTGAAGCTTTCTTT. It yields the protein CASTTGQRNTEAFF.

V and J are TRBV9 and TRBJ2-7; D gene uncertain. The CDR3 loop spans 14 amino acids. Trimming shortened V by 0 bases and J by 7 bases, and 14 bases separated the two germline ends. Germline V gene lookup returns CDR1 SGDLS and CDR2 YYNGEE. CDR3 coding DNA: TGTGCCAGCAGCGTAGGCTTAAGTGGGTGGGAGCAGTACTTC. Protein product: CASSVGLSGWEQYF.

This clone appeared a few times. The chain links TRBV9 to TRBJ1-5; D ambiguous. Deletions cut 0 bases from V and 1 base from J, with 11 bases between. In germline, CDR1 is SGDLS, CDR2 YYNGEE. CDR3 length: 16 amino acids. This CDR3 is CASSVGPGMSNQPQHF. The CDR3 coding sequence is TGTGCCAGCAGCGTAGGGCCGGGAATGAGCAATCAGCCCCAGCATTTT.

The V and J genes are TRBV9 and TRBJ2-7, with D perhaps assigned TRBD1 or TRBD2 (5 bases each). V was pared by 3 bases and J by 7 bases, with 11 bases between. Looked up from germline, CDR1 is SGDLS and CDR2 is YYNGEE. The CDR3 has 12 amino acids. This chain's CDR3 is CASSGGFGEQYF. CDR3 sequence (DNA): TGTGCCAGCAGCGGGGGGTTTGGGGAGCAGTACTTC.

Only a few counts were recorded for this clone. This specimen includes other DNA sequences encoding the same CDR3. V is TRBV2 and J is TRBJ1-2, with 7 bases fitting TRBD1. This CDR3 has 14 residues. Germline lookup yields CDR1 SNHLY and CDR2 FYNNEI. The V segment lost 6 bases and the J segment 4 bases; nucleotides outside the gene matches: 8. The CDR3 nucleotides read TGTGCCAGCAGGGACACCGGGACAGTCTATGGCTACACCTTC. Its protein product is CASRDTGTVYGYTF.

The genes are TRBV21-1 and TRBJ2-1. TRBV21-1 is termed a pseudogene. The CDR3 has 18 residues. CDR3 residues: CASSKGVRDPKRDNEQFF. CDR3 DNA sequence: TGTGCCAGCAGCAAAGGAGTAAGGGACCCTAAAAGAGACAATGAGCAGTTCTTC.

This sequence joins TRBV2 and TRBJ2-7; 12 bases line up with TRBD1. CDR3 length: 15 amino acids. Germline loops: CDR1 SNHLY, CDR2 FYNNEI. J gave up 6 bases and V 5 bases, and 8 bases lay outside the gene matches. The CDR3 spells CASSTGTGGGGEQYF. In DNA form, the CDR3 reads TGTGCCAGCAGTACCGGGACAGGGGGCGGAGGCGAGCAGTACTTC.

This chain joins TRBV7-2 and TRBJ2-1; no reliable D call. The length of the CDR3 is 14 residues. Looked up from germline, CDR1 is SGHTA and CDR2 is FQGNSA. V lost 5 bases, J lost 7 bases, and 15 bases lay in between. The CDR3 bases are TGTGCCAGCAGCACACAGCCCTTGGTTAATGAGCAGTTCTTC. It specifies CASSTQPLVNEQFF.

The rearrangement links TRBV28 to TRBJ1-5, with D perhaps TRBD1 (5 bases). Trimming took 7 bases from V and 2 from J, leaving 12 bases between them. From germline, CDR1 is MDHEN and CDR2 SYDVKM. The length of the CDR3 is 14 residues. In nucleotides, the CDR3 is TGTGCCAGCACCTGGGGCATTCGCAATCAGCCCCAGCATTTT. This sequence encodes CASTWGIRNQPQHF.

V usage is TRBV25-1 and J usage is TRBJ2-1; the match to TRBD2 covers 8 bases. This CDR3 is 15 amino acids long. The J segment lost 8 bases and the V segment lost 5 bases, leaving 11 bases of the junction unmatched. Looked up from germline, CDR1 is MGHDK and CDR2 is SYGVNS. The CDR3: CASSWSGGPRDEQFF. The CDR3 bases are TGTGCCAGCAGTTGGTCGGGAGGGCCTCGGGATGAGCAGTTCTTC.

The chain carries TRBV2 and TRBJ1-1, with 7 nucleotides matching TRBD1. The CDR3 extends over 14 amino acids. The germline CDR1 and CDR2 sequences are SNHLY and FYNNEI. V gave up 2 bases and J gave up 4 bases; unmatched junction bases: 4. CDR3 sequence (DNA): TGTGCCAGCAGTGAACAGGGGGGGAGCACTGAAGCTTTCTTT. Its translation: CASSEQGGSTEAFF.

This clone showed up just once. The V call is TRBV19, the J call TRBJ2-7, with 8 nucleotides matching TRBD1. In germline, CDR1 is LNHDA, CDR2 SQIVND (reference sequence). CDR3 length: 15 residues. Losses at the gene ends were 3 bases for V and 4 bases for J; bases not matched to a gene: 8. The CDR3 sequence: CASSIIPGGLYEQYF. The CDR3 nucleotides are TGTGCCAGTAGTATTATACCAGGGGGCTTGTACGAGCAGTACTTC.

A single count supports this clone. The chain uses TRBV6-6 and TRBJ1-5, with TRBD1 as a possible D gene (6 bases). V was shortened by 0 bases and J by 5 bases, with 14 bases between the two germline ends. This CDR3 spans 16 amino acids. Germline CDR1 and CDR2: MNHNY and SVGAGI (reference sequence). CDR3 loop: CASSYSGGVTDQPQHF. The CDR3 nucleotides are TGTGCCAGCAGTTACTCGGGGGGCGTGACAGATCAGCCCCAGCATTTT.

The rearrangement joins TRBV7-9 to TRBJ2-6, with D unresolved. Germline V gene lookup returns CDR1 SEHNR and CDR2 FQNEAQ (reference sequence). CDR3 length: 12 residues. V shed 8 bases and J shed 2 bases, with 4 bases lying between them. DNA for the CDR3: TGTGCCAGCGACCCTGGGGCCAACGTCCTGACTTTC. This translates into CASDPGANVLTF.

This clone was detected only once. The gene calls are TRBV19 and TRBJ2-3; D assignment may be TRBD1 or TRBD2 (5 bases each). CDR1 is LNHDA and CDR2 is SQIVND in the germline V gene (reference sequence). Trimming removed 10 bases from V and 11 bases from J, with 16 bases in between. CDR3 length: 11 residues. DNA of the CDR3: TGTGCCACCCGGGACCTAGGAGGGCAGTATTTT. Residues: CATRDLGGQYF. Complete variable domain (other parts from reference TRBV19 and TRBJ2-3): DGGITQSPKYLFRKEGQNVTLSCEQNLNHDAMYWYRQDPGQGLRLIYYSQIVNDFQKGDIAEGYSVSREKKESFPLTVTSAQKNPTAFYLCATRDLGGQYFGPGTRLTVL.

The genes are TRBV19 and TRBJ1-5, with 8 nucleotides matching TRBD1. This CDR3 contains 16 residues. The junction had 9 bases not matched to a gene; V was cut back by 3 bases and J by 5 bases. The germline gives CDR1 LNHDA, CDR2 SQIVND (reference sequence). The chain's CDR3 is CASSIPRTGYYQPQHF. Written as DNA, the CDR3 is TGTGCCAGTAGTATTCCCCGGACAGGGTACTATCAGCCCCAGCATTTT.

This clone was seen a few times. The chain is built from TRBV28 and TRBJ1-2; maybe TRBD1 (5 bases). The CDR3 covers 14 residues. V was shortened by 6 bases and J by 8 bases, with 19 bases between the two germline ends. The germline V gene encodes CDR1 MDHEN and CDR2 SYDVKM. The CDR3 DNA reads TGTGCCAGCAGCAAACTGGGGGGTTGGGGAGGCTACACCTTC. Translation: CASSKLGGWGGYTF.

Note on this clone: The sample contains more than one DNA sequence encoding this CDR3. This sequence joins TRBV5-6 and TRBJ2-1; TRBD2 might be the D (5 bases). The CDR3 has 12 amino acids. Germline lookup yields CDR1 SGHDT and CDR2 YYEEEE. The V gene lost 0 bases and the J gene lost 7 bases, with 5 bases spanning the gap. In DNA form, the CDR3 reads TGTGCCAGCAGCTTGGGAGGGAATGAGCAGTTCTTC. Its protein product is CASSLGGNEQFF.

V usage is TRBV6-5 and J usage is TRBJ1-5; 9 nucleotides line up with TRBD1. The CDR3 extends over 15 amino acids. V trimming: 5 bases; J trimming: 4 bases; junction bases outside the gene matches: 6. CDR1 is MNHEY, CDR2 SVGAGI, per germline. The CDR3 protein is CASSPGQGRNQPQHF. In DNA, the CDR3 is TGTGCCAGCAGTCCGGGACAGGGACGGAATCAGCCCCAGCATTTT.

The chain has TRBV5-4 and TRBJ2-5; 16 bases fit TRBD2. The trim removed 4 bases at V and 4 bases at J, leaving 7 bases unmatched. From germline, CDR1 is SGHNT and CDR2 YYREEE (reference sequence). The length of the CDR3 is 17 residues. CDR3 coding DNA: TGTGCCAGCAGCCAAGGGACTAGCGGGAGGGGGGCAGAGACCCAGTACTTC. It encodes CASSQGTSGRGAETQYF.

The J gene is TRBJ2-7, the V gene TRBV10-3; D is ambiguous. Trimming left V 1 base short and J 3 bases short, with 4 bases between. From germline, CDR1 is ENHRY and CDR2 SYGVKD. The CDR3 is made up of 12 amino acids. DNA for the CDR3: TGTGCCATCAGTGAGTTAAACTACGAGCAGTACTTC. It translates to CAISELNYEQYF.

This clone has just one count. The rearrangement joins TRBV6-5 to TRBJ1-3; possibly TRBD1 for D (5 bases). The CDR3 is made up of 13 amino acids. V shed 7 bases and J shed 2 bases, with 9 bases lying between them. CDR1 MNHEY and CDR2 SVGAGI come from the germline V gene. The chain's CDR3 is CASTQGTGNTIYF. The CDR3 DNA sequence: TGTGCCAGCACGCAGGGCACTGGAAACACCATATATTTT.